Below are 20 T cell receptor beta chains sequenced from a single sample in a study of blood T cell repertoires in COVID-19. TCRdb keeps only in-frame clones here, not all; method: immunoSEQ multiplex PCR. The data show some 150,000 clones, about 90% seen once. Sequenced: PBMCs or T cells enriched from blood (not recorded which). These receptors were collected from a human donor with acute COVID-19. The donor label of this sample is uncertain.

This chain connects TRBV12-3 or TRBV12-4 to TRBJ1-1; D not resolved. Trimming took 0 bases from V and 8 from J, leaving 10 bases between them. The CDR3 consists of 13 residues. CDR3: CASSLADRGEAFF. The CDR3 DNA follows: TGTGCCAGCAGTTTAGCGGATCGCGGAGAAGCTTTCTTT.

This clone was observed at least ten times. J is TRBJ2-3 and V is TRBV5-1, with 8 bases aligning to TRBD1. The CDR3 has 14 amino acids. From germline, CDR1 is SGHRS and CDR2 YFSETQ. Trimming removed 5 bases from V and 4 bases from J; junction bases left unmatched: 6. In DNA form, the CDR3 reads TGCGCCAGCAGAATGGACAGGGTCGCAGATACGCAGTATTTT. It translates to CASRMDRVADTQYF. The whole variable domain, filled in from reference TRBV5-1 and TRBJ2-3, reads KAGVTQTPRYLIKTRGQQVTLSCSPISGHRSVSWYQQTPGQGLQFLFEYFSETQRNKGNFPGRFSGRQFSNSRSEMNVSTLELGDSALYLCASRMDRVADTQYFGPGTRLTVL.

Here the CDR3 DNA reads TGTGCCAGCAGCTTAACGTCTAGGACTAGCGGCACAGATACGCAGTATTTT. It translates to CASSLTSRTSGTDTQYF. This chain uses TRBV7-9 with TRBJ2-3, with 9 bases identical to TRBD2. V trimming: 2 bases; J trimming: 1 base; junction bases outside the gene matches: 7. The CDR3 length is 17 residues. The V gene's germline CDR1 is SEHNR and CDR2 FQNEAQ (reference sequence).

The chain uses TRBV4-2 and TRBJ2-7; 9 bases agree with TRBD2. V shed 0 bases, J shed 4 bases, and the junction held 4 bases outside the gene matches. This CDR3 region has 15 residues. CDR1 is LGHNA and CDR2 is YNFKEQ in the germline V gene. The CDR3 DNA follows: TGTGCCAGCAGCCAAGAAACGGCGGGGGGGTACGAGCAGTACTTC. Amino acid sequence: CASSQETAGGYEQYF.

The V gene is TRBV7-2, the J gene TRBJ2-7; 7 nucleotides match TRBD2. Germline CDR1 SGHTA, CDR2 FQGNSA. V gave up 0 bases and J gave up 4 bases; unmatched junction bases: 9. The length of the CDR3 is 16 residues. The CDR3 here is CASSLAWRGSTYEQYF. The CDR3 DNA follows: TGTGCCAGCAGCTTAGCCTGGCGGGGGTCGACATACGAGCAGTACTTC.

The J gene is TRBJ1-1, the V gene TRBV4-1, with D maybe TRBD1 (6 bases). The CDR3 covers 15 residues. Germline CDR1 is MGHRA and CDR2 is YSYEKL. Trimming shortened V by 4 bases and J by 2 bases, and 14 bases separated the two germline ends. The CDR3 DNA reads TGCGCCAGCAGCCGGTCACAGGGTGTTAACACTGAAGCTTTCTTT. Protein sequence: CASSRSQGVNTEAFF.

This clone was seen a handful of times. The chain links TRBV7-9 to TRBJ1-6; D is undetermined. V was trimmed by 5 bases and J by 8 bases, leaving 7 bases between them. CDR1 is SEHNR, CDR2 FQNEAQ, per germline (reference sequence). The CDR3 runs 12 residues. CDR3 in DNA: TGTGCCAGCAGCCCCATTCATTCACCCCTCCACTTT. It translates to CASSPIHSPLHF. Full variable domain (missing parts from reference TRBV7-9 and TRBJ1-6): DTGVSQNPRHKITKRGQNVTFRCDPISEHNRLYWYRQTLGQGPEFLTYFQNEAQLEKSRLLSDRFSAERPKGSFSTLEIQRTEQGDSAMYLCASSPIHSPLHFGNGTRLTVT.

The chain is built from TRBV11-2 and TRBJ2-1, with 10 bases that match TRBD1. This CDR3 spans 17 amino acids. V was pared by 5 bases and J by 0 bases, with 7 bases of the junction left unmatched. Germline V gives CDR1 SGHAT, CDR2 FQNNGV. The CDR3 DNA reads as TGTGCCAGCAGCCCCCGGACAGGGGGAAGCTCCTACAATGAGCAGTTCTTC. Protein: CASSPRTGGSSYNEQFF. The whole variable domain, remainder taken from reference TRBV11-2 and TRBJ2-1, is EAGVAQSPRYKIIEKRQSVAFWCNPISGHATLYWYQQILGQGPKLLIQFQNNGVVDDSQLPKDRFSAERLKGVDSTLKIQPAKLEDSAVYLCASSPRTGGSSYNEQFFGPGTRLTVL.

As for this clone: This same CDR3 is encoded by further DNA sequences in the sample. The chain has TRBV9 and TRBJ2-1; 10 positions agree with TRBD2. This CDR3 has 16 residues. The ends lost 4 bases at V and 2 bases at J; junction bases unmatched: 6. CDR1 and CDR2 from the germline V gene are SGDLS and YYNGEE. CDR3 in amino acids: CASSLRTSGAYNEQFF. The CDR3 bases are TGTGCCAGCAGCCTCCGGACTAGCGGCGCCTACAATGAGCAGTTCTTC.

V gene TRBV30 combines with J gene TRBJ1-2; 7 positions match TRBD1. This CDR3 region has 14 residues. The germline gives CDR1 GTSNPN, CDR2 SVGIG (reference sequence). V was pared by 2 bases and J by 3 bases, with 6 bases of the junction left unmatched. CDR3 DNA: TGTGCCTGGAGTCACGGACAGGTTTACTATGGCTACACCTTC. Translated, it gives CAWSHGQVYYGYTF.

Only a few counts were recorded for this clone. The CDR3 DNA sequence: TGTGCCAGCAGTGAGCCGTCTAGCGGGGCCTACACCGGGGAGCTGTTTTTT. This codes for CASSEPSSGAYTGELFF. The gene calls are TRBV2 and TRBJ2-2; TRBD2 matches at 9 bases. J gave up 3 bases and V 3 bases, and 8 bases lay outside the gene matches. Per the germline V gene, CDR1 is SNHLY and CDR2 is FYNNEI. The CDR3 is made up of 17 amino acids.

The chain carries TRBV21-1 and TRBJ1-1; the DNA was not compared with TRBD1, the D call given in the table. TRBV21-1 is termed a pseudogene. CDR3 length equals 18 residues. As DNA, the CDR3 is TGTGCCAGCAGCAAAGCCCAACTCCGGGACAGGGGGCCAACTGAAGCTTTCTTT. Translation: CASSKAQLRDRGPTEAFF.

This chain joins TRBV24-1 and TRBJ1-6; 8 nucleotides agree with TRBD1. The junction had 8 bases not matched to a gene; V was cut back by 5 bases and J by 0 bases. The CDR3 spans 18 residues. CDR1 and CDR2 from the germline V gene are KGHDR and SFDVKD. CDR3 sequence reads: CATSALDREGSYNSPLHF. The CDR3 DNA reads as TGTGCCACCAGTGCCTTGGACAGGGAGGGCTCCTATAATTCACCCCTCCACTTT.

The J gene is TRBJ2-5, the V gene TRBV5-8; TRBD1 matches 7 bases. V shed 0 bases, J shed 4 bases, and the junction held 6 bases outside the gene matches. Germline loops: CDR1 SGHTS, CDR2 YDEGEE. This CDR3 has 15 amino acids. As DNA, the CDR3 is TGTGCCAGCAGCTTGGGGACAGGATCACGAGAGACCCAGTACTTC. This encodes CASSLGTGSRETQYF.

The V call is TRBV5-5, the J call TRBJ2-7; weak D call: TRBD2 (7 bases). The CDR3 consists of 14 residues. CDR1 and CDR2 (germline): SGHKS, YYEKEE (reference sequence). The V gene lost 1 base and the J gene lost 5 bases, with 13 bases spanning the gap. The CDR3 sequence: CASSLSGTINEQYF. DNA for the CDR3: TGTGCCAGCAGCTTGAGCGGGACAATCAACGAGCAGTACTTC.

This clone was recorded only once. The CDR3 loop is CASSFETAGTQYF. CDR3 coding DNA: TGTGCCAGCAGTTTCGAGACAGCGGGTACGCAGTATTTT. V gene TRBV27 combines with J gene TRBJ2-3; perhaps TRBD2 as D (6 bases). Germline values: CDR1 MNHEY, CDR2 SMNVEV (reference sequence). V lost 3 bases, J lost 8 bases, and 12 bases lay in between. The CDR3 runs to 13 residues.

The V and J genes are TRBV6-2 or TRBV6-3 and TRBJ2-3; tentatively, D is TRBD1 (5 bases). CDR1 and CDR2 from the germline V gene are MNHEY and SVGEGT. V was shortened by 6 bases and J by 6 bases, with 13 bases between the two germline ends. The CDR3 totals 13 residues. CDR3 sequence: CASSPVGPDTQYF. For the CDR3, the DNA is TGTGCCAGCAGCCCCGTGGGGCCGGATACGCAGTATTTT.

The V and J genes are TRBV24-1 and TRBJ2-3, with D unresolved. There are 13 residues in the CDR3. Trimming pared 3 bases from V and 2 bases from J, leaving 5 bases between. In germline, CDR1 is KGHDR, CDR2 SFDVKD. The CDR3, as DNA: TGTGCCACCAGTGATGAGAACACAGATACGCAGTATTTT. This translates into CATSDENTDTQYF.

The sample holds one count of this clone. The chain has TRBV2 and TRBJ1-2; TRBD1 matches 7 bases. The CDR3 spans 13 residues. Germline V CDR1 and CDR2: SNHLY, FYNNEI. With V trimmed by 4 bases and J by 5 bases, 4 bases remained unmatched. The CDR3 loop is CASSGQGDYGYTF. The CDR3 DNA is TGTGCCAGCAGTGGACAGGGAGATTATGGCTACACCTTC.

This clone was observed a single time. This chain joins TRBV24-1 and TRBJ1-1, with 10 bases that match TRBD1. Trimming at V came to 3 bases and at J to 0 bases, leaving 9 bases not matched to a gene. CDR3 size: 18 residues. Germline values: CDR1 KGHDR, CDR2 SFDVKD. The CDR3 spells CATSDATGTGEVNTEAFF. The CDR3, as DNA: TGTGCCACCAGTGATGCGACCGGGACAGGGGAGGTGAACACTGAAGCTTTCTTT.